Below are 13 T cell receptor beta chains sequenced from a single sample in a study of cytomegalovirus exposure and HLA in healthy donors. Primers for the PCR totalled 60 Vbeta and 13 Jbeta. Assay: immunoSEQ multiplex PCR; the TCRdb copy retains only in-frame clones and omits some. The sample comprises more than 130,000 clones, approximately 73% of which are singletons, and approximately 15% rests with the top ten. Sequencing input: PBMCs. Every receptor here comes from a human donor in good health.

Concerning this clone itself: The junction does not match germline at one end; this may be a read error. The sample contains more than one DNA sequence encoding this CDR3. As DNA, the CDR3 is TGTGCCAGCACCGAAAGGGACAGGGACGGCTACACCTTT. Its protein product is CASTERDRDGYTF. The gene calls are TRBV6-1 and TRBJ1-2; 9 nucleotides match TRBD1. Looked up from germline, CDR1 is MNHNS and CDR2 is SASEGT. The CDR3 sequence is 13 residues long.

The V and J genes are TRBV6-5 and TRBJ1-3; D is uncertain. Germline-derived CDR1 and CDR2 are MNHEY and SVGAGI. The CDR3 covers 11 residues. V lost 1 base and J 10 bases, leaving 5 bases between the germline ends. CDR3 residues: CASSYYGTIYF. The DNA of the CDR3 is TGTGCCAGCAGTTACTACGGTACCATATATTTT.

The chain links TRBV28 to TRBJ2-3; 9 nucleotides agree with TRBD2. The V gene's germline CDR1 is MDHEN and CDR2 SYDVKM. With 5 bases clipped from V and 1 base from J, the junction kept 4 bases outside the gene matches. This CDR3 is 15 amino acids long. CDR3 nucleotides: TGTGCCAGCAGTAGAGCGGGGGGACGCACAGATACGCAGTATTTT. It codes for CASSRAGGRTDTQYF.

This clone was seen more than once but under ten times. The J gene is TRBJ1-2, the V gene TRBV7-8; 8 bases are shared with TRBD1. Germline V CDR1 and CDR2: SGHVS, FQNEAQ. The CDR3 runs 13 residues. V gave up 6 bases and J gave up 2 bases; unmatched junction bases: 2. The CDR3 is CASRRQGNYGYTF. The DNA for the CDR3 is TGTGCCAGCAGGCGACAGGGGAACTATGGCTACACCTTC.

This clone was seen just once. This chain connects TRBV10-3 to TRBJ2-7; D unclear. Germline values: CDR1 ENHRY, CDR2 SYGVKD. The V gene lost 0 bases and the J gene lost 2 bases, with 14 bases spanning the gap. The CDR3 length is 16 residues. The CDR3 bases are TGTGCCATCAGTGAGTCGAATCTCCTGGCAACCTACGAGCAGTACTTC. Protein: CAISESNLLATYEQYF.

This clone was detected only a few times. This chain links TRBV27 with TRBJ2-2, with 8 bases fitting TRBD1. CDR1 and CDR2 from the germline V gene are MNHEY and SMNVEV (reference sequence). V shed 7 bases and J 5 bases; nucleotides not matched to a gene: 12. The CDR3 consists of 16 residues. The CDR3 bases are TGTGCCAGCACGCCGCTCCAGGGGGCGCGGACCGGGGAGCTGTTTTTT. This translates into CASTPLQGARTGELFF.

The gene calls are TRBV11-2 and TRBJ2-7; 7 nucleotides align to TRBD1. Losses at the gene ends were 1 base for V and 6 bases for J; bases not matched to a gene: 3. The CDR3 is made up of 13 amino acids. The germline CDR1 and CDR2 sequences are SGHAT and FQNNGV. Here the CDR3 DNA reads TGTGCCAGCAGCTTAGGAGGGGGCTCCGAGCAGTACTTC. It specifies CASSLGGGSEQYF.

The chain employs TRBV5-1 and TRBJ2-5, with D maybe TRBD2 (5 bases). This CDR3 region has 13 residues. Trimming took off 6 bases at V and 1 base at J, with 10 bases between the two ends. Germline values: CDR1 SGHRS, CDR2 YFSETQ. The CDR3 region is CASNRETQETQYF. In nucleotides, the CDR3 is TGCGCCAGCAATCGGGAAACCCAAGAGACCCAGTACTTC.

The chain joins TRBV5-1 to TRBJ2-1; 12 bases map to TRBD2. CDR1 is SGHRS, CDR2 YFSETQ, per germline. The CDR3 runs to 15 residues. V dropped 2 bases and J dropped 4; count of bases not matched to a gene: 1. The CDR3 DNA reads TGCGCCAGCAGCTTTGGACTAGCGGGGTACAATGAGCAGTTCTTC. This gives the protein CASSFGLAGYNEQFF.

J is TRBJ1-1 and V is TRBV6-6; D gene unclear. Looked up from germline, CDR1 is MNHNY and CDR2 is SVGAGI (reference sequence). V lost 6 bases and J lost 8, with 7 bases in between. CDR3 length equals 10 residues. CDR3 sequence reads: CASSDKEAFF. CDR3 in DNA: TGTGCCAGCAGCGACAAAGAAGCTTTCTTT.

The chain is built from TRBV1 and TRBJ1-2. TRBV1 is termed a pseudogene. The CDR3 contains 13 residues. CDR3 residues: CTSSRPQGGGYPF. The CDR3 DNA reads as TGCACCAGCAGCCGGCCGCAGGGAGGCGGCTACCCCTTC.

The chain joins TRBV13 to TRBJ2-1; tentative D call: TRBD1 (6 bases). The CDR3 covers 13 residues. V gave up 4 bases and J gave up 4 bases, with 8 bases separating them. Looked up from germline, CDR1 is PRHDT and CDR2 is FYEKMQ (reference sequence). The CDR3 here is CASSSGQYNEQFF. CDR3 in DNA: TGTGCCAGCAGCTCCGGACAGTACAATGAGCAGTTCTTC.

This sequence joins TRBV14 and TRBJ1-5; D is undetermined. Germline CDR1 SGHDN, CDR2 FVKESK. CDR3 size: 18 residues. Trimming stripped 1 base from V and 0 bases from J, with 16 bases between. Here the CDR3 reads CASSQVRTEVYSNQPQHF. DNA of the CDR3: TGTGCCAGCAGCCAAGTTAGGACGGAGGTTTATAGCAATCAGCCCCAGCATTTT.